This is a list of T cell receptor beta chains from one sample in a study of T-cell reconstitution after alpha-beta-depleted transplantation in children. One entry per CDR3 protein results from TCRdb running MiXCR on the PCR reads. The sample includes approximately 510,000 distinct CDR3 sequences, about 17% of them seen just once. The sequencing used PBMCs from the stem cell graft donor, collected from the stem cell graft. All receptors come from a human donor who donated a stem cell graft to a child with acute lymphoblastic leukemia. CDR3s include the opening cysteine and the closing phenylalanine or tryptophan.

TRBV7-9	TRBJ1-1	CASSLRGLGQGTTEAFF
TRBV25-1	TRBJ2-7	CASSGTISYEQYF
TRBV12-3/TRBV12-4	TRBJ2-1	CASSFNLNGYNEQFF
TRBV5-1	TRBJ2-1	CASSFRTSGNRGNEQFF
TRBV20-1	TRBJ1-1	CSAPTRGAEAFF
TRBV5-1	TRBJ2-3	CASRSFPGLAAYTDTQYF
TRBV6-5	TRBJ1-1	CASSYSGVHTEAFF
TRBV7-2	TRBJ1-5	CASSFQGFNQPQHF
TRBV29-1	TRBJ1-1	CSVWTGGTEAFF
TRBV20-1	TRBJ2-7	CSALAGVNEQYF
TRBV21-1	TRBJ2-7	CASSKGVGDRVYEQYF
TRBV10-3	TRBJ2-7	CAISESVVARSPNEQYF
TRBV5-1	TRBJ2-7	CASSSGTLSYEQYF
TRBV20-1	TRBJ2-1	CSASRQSNEQFF
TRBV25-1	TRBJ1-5	CASSRRLPFYSNQPQHF
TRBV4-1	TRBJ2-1	CASSQDPGAYNEQFF
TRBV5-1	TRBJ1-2	CASSLVREGYTF
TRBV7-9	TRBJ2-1	CASSLGFQSSYNEQFF
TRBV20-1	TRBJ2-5	CSARMDRPVDTQYF
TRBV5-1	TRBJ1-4	CASSPDGRSSEKLFF
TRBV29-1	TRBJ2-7	CSVLQVGSYEQYF
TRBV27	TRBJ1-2	CASSPAPGFGDGYTF
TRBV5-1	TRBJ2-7	CASSRTGGSYEQYF
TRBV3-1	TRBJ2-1	CASSQLDYNEQFF
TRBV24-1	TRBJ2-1	CATSERGRWNNEQFF
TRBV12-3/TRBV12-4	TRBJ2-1	CASSLGVGAYNEQFF
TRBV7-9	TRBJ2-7	CASSLASDEQYF
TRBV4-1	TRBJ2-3	CASSPQWLAGDSDTQYF
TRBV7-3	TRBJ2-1	CASSSQGPLYANEQFF
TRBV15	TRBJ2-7	CATSRDPGGGYEQYF
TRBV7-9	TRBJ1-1	CASSLSGGTGTEAFF
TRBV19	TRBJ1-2	CASRMEITWTYGYTF
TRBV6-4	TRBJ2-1	CASGDLDNEQFF
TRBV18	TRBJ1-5	CASSPKQGARGNQPQHF
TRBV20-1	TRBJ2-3	CSATHRDRRTDTQYF
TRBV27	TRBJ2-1	CASRGTGNEQFF
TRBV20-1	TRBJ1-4	CSAYEGGREKLFF
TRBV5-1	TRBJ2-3	CASSLVGSRVTDTQYF